This T cell receptor beta chain was identified in a study of OX40 agonist ivuxolimab in advanced cancers. At the level of the study: Dose-escalation patients were diagnosed with hepatocellular carcinoma, melanoma, renal cell cancer or head and neck cancer. Partial responses, seen in three patients, involved one hepatocellular carcinoma and two cutaneous melanomas. The group had a mean age of around 60 years, ranged from roughly 23 to 85, and was 82.7% male. Overall study results and limits: Expanded clones were, on average, more numerous among CD8+ T cells than CD4+.

The protocol was immunoSEQ multiplex PCR, while the TCRdb copy is restricted to in-frame clones and leaves out a portion. This sample yields around 50,000 clones, of which under 95% are seen a single time; more than 10% belongs to the top ten. On this clone itself: What it binds is unknown.

The germline V and J ends were trimmed by 0 bases and 9 bases, with 15 bases remaining between them. In germline, CDR1 is MNHEY, CDR2 SVGAGI. The CDR3 has 14 amino acids. This clonotype originated in an adult with an advanced solid tumor such as melanoma, head and neck, liver or kidney cancer. This chain joins TRBV6-5 and TRBJ2-7; D possibly corresponds to TRBD1 (6 bases). The source material was CD4+ or CD8+ T cells sorted from blood, sampled in a trial of the OX40 agonist ivuxolimab. CDR3 residues: CASSYSGLFRGQYF. The CDR3 nucleotides read TGTGCCAGCAGTTACTCGGGTCTCTTCAGGGGGCAGTACTTC.